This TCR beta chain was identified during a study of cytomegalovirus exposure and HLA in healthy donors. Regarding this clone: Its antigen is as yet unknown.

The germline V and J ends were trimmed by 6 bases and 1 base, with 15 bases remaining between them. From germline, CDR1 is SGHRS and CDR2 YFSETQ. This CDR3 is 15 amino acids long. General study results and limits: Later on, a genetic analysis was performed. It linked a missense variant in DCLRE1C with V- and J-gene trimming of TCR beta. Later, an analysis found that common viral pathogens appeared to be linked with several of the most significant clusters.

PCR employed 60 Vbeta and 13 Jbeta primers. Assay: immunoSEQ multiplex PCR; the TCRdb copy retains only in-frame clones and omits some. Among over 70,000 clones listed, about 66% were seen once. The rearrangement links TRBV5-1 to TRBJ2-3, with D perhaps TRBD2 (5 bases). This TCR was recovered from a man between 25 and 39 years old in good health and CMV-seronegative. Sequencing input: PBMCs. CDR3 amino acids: CASNHGGAGTDTQYF. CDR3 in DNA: TGCGCCAGCAACCACGGAGGCGCGGGCACAGATACGCAGTATTTT.